These 27 T cell receptor beta chains came from one sample sequenced in a study of T cell repertoires in cytomegalovirus infection. TCRdb analysed the reads with MiXCR anew, one entry per CDR3 protein. The sample includes more than 85,000 distinct CDR3 sequences, approximately 28% seen only once; the top ten take 81%. Which antigens these TCRs recognize remains unknown. Source: CD8+ T cells from cultured PBMCs, taken from culture after CMV antigen stimulation. The origin of the receptors is a human donor in good health (CMV status not recorded). Some clones in this sample may be carry-over from other donors' samples.

This clonotype was observed many times. This rearrangement joins TRBV7-7 to TRBJ2-5; D is possibly TRBD1 (5 bases). Germline V gene lookup returns CDR1 SSHAT and CDR2 FNYEAQ (reference sequence). The CDR3 is 13 residues long. V was clipped by 6 bases and J by 4 bases, with 12 bases between them. CDR3 loop: CASSSGRSETQYF. In nucleotides, the CDR3 is TGTGCCAGCAGTTCAGGGCGTTCAGAGACCCAGTACTTC.

This clonotype was observed many times. V and J are TRBV4-2 and TRBJ2-7; tentatively, D is TRBD2 (5 bases). Germline V gene sequence: CDR1 LGHNA, CDR2 YNFKEQ. This CDR3 is built from 14 residues. Deletions cut 3 bases from V and 1 base from J, with 10 bases between. Written as DNA, the CDR3 is TGTGCCAGCAGCCAGGAGGACGGTTCCTACGAGCAGTACTTC. Its translation is CASSQEDGSYEQYF.

In its sample, this clonotype was seen a few times. The J gene is TRBJ2-3, the V gene TRBV11-3, with TRBD2 identical over 10 bases. There are 17 residues in the CDR3. Germline V gene sequence: CDR1 SGHNT, CDR2 YENEEA. V dropped 5 bases and J dropped 6; count of bases not matched to a gene: 14. The CDR3, as DNA: TGTGCCAGCAGCCCCGCCGAGACTAGCGGGTCACGGGATACGCAGTATTTT. This sequence encodes CASSPAETSGSRDTQYF.

This chain uses TRBV5-4 with TRBJ2-5, with D unresolved. V was pared by 0 bases and J by 2 bases, with 11 bases between. From germline, CDR1 is SGHNT and CDR2 YYREEE (reference sequence). The CDR3 sequence is 15 residues long. DNA of the CDR3: TGTGCCAGCAGCTTGGCCTTGGCAGAACAAGAGACCCAGTACTTC. Translated, it gives CASSLALAEQETQYF. The variable domain in full, with the rest retrieved from reference TRBV5-4 and TRBJ2-5, is ETGVTQSPTHLIKTRGQQVTLRCSSQSGHNTVSWYQQALGQGPQFIFQYYREEENGRGNFPPRFSGLQFPNYSSELNVNALELDDSALYLCASSLALAEQETQYFGPGTRLLVL.

This clonotype appeared a few times. The chain joins TRBV28 to TRBJ2-5, with TRBD1 as a possible D gene (6 bases). Germline values: CDR1 MDHEN, CDR2 SYDVKM. V was clipped by 6 bases and J by 3 bases, with 14 bases between them. The CDR3 loop spans 14 amino acids. As DNA, the CDR3 is TGTGCCAGCAGCGAGACCAGGGGTGAAGAGACCCAGTACTTC. As protein: CASSETRGEETQYF.

This clonotype was seen a handful of times. The rearrangement joins TRBV13 to TRBJ2-7, with a tentative D call TRBD1 (5 bases). V was pared by 4 bases and J by 3 bases, with 13 bases between. Germline V gene sequence: CDR1 PRHDT, CDR2 FYEKMQ (reference sequence). The CDR3 is 14 residues long. CDR3 in amino acids: CASSSPGKDYEQYF. The CDR3 coding sequence is TGTGCCAGCAGCTCCCCAGGGAAGGACTACGAGCAGTACTTC.

V and J are TRBV7-9 and TRBJ1-2, with TRBD1 matching 10 bases. This CDR3 spans 14 amino acids. V dropped 6 bases and J dropped 7; count of bases not matched to a gene: 8. Per germline, CDR1 SEHNR and CDR2 FQNEAQ (reference sequence). The CDR3 bases are TGTGCCAGCAGTTCAGGACAGGGGGAATCTGGCTACACCTTC. It is translated as CASSSGQGESGYTF. The whole variable domain, filled in from reference TRBV7-9 and TRBJ1-2, reads DTGVSQNPRHKITKRGQNVTFRCDPISEHNRLYWYRQTLGQGPEFLTYFQNEAQLEKSRLLSDRFSAERPKGSFSTLEIQRTEQGDSAMYLCASSSGQGESGYTFGSGTRLTVV.

The chain joins TRBV7-8 to TRBJ1-1; perhaps TRBD1 as D (5 bases). V was shortened by 5 bases and J by 4 bases, with 20 bases between the two germline ends. CDR1 SGHVS and CDR2 FQNEAQ come from the germline V gene. The CDR3 is 16 residues long. The CDR3 DNA reads as TGTGCCAGCAGCCCCGGGGACGAGGGCTTAGGCACTGAAGCTTTCTTT. Translating it yields CASSPGDEGLGTEAFF. Drawing the rest from reference TRBV7-8 and TRBJ1-1, the complete variable domain is GAGVSQSPRYKVAKRGQDVALRCDPISGHVSLFWYQQALGQGPEFLTYFQNEAQLDKSGLPSDRFFAERPEGSVSTLKIQRTQQEDSAVYLCASSPGDEGLGTEAFFGQGTRLTVV.

The chain joins TRBV6-1 to TRBJ1-2; a weak D match, TRBD1 (5 bases). V dropped 8 bases and J dropped 5 bases, with 21 bases sitting between them. From germline, CDR1 is MNHNS and CDR2 SASEGT. The CDR3 has 15 residues. The CDR3 spells CASYRAGSSGYGYTF. In DNA form, the CDR3 reads TGTGCCAGCTACCGGGCAGGGAGTTCTGGGTATGGCTACACCTTC.

J is TRBJ1-1 and V is TRBV19; possible D gene TRBD1, 5 bases. From germline, CDR1 is LNHDA and CDR2 SQIVND (reference sequence). CDR3 length: 13 residues. V lost 0 bases, J lost 5 bases, and 7 bases lay in between. The CDR3 loop is CASSIDGGTEAFF. CDR3 nucleotides: TGTGCCAGTAGTATAGATGGGGGGACTGAAGCTTTCTTT.

This chain uses TRBV27 with TRBJ2-1; D is possibly TRBD2 (6 bases). This CDR3 comprises 14 residues. Trimming removed 3 bases at V and 5 bases at J, with 11 bases between. Per the germline V gene, CDR1 is MNHEY and CDR2 is SMNVEV (reference sequence). This CDR3 is CASSFLGTHNEQFF. In DNA, the CDR3 is TGTGCCAGCAGTTTTTTGGGGACTCACAATGAGCAGTTCTTC.

The rearrangement uses TRBV19 and TRBJ1-1; D remains ambiguous. V shed 6 bases and J shed 1 base, with 6 bases lying between them. The CDR3 extends over 12 amino acids. CDR1 is LNHDA, CDR2 SQIVND, per germline (reference sequence). The CDR3, as DNA: TGTGCCAGTAGCGGTAGGAACACTGAAGCTTTCTTT. Protein: CASSGRNTEAFF.

In this sample, this clonotype turned up a few times. The chain joins TRBV7-8 to TRBJ2-3; TRBD2 is a possible D gene (6 bases). The V end lost 7 bases, the J end lost 1 base, and 12 bases lay between the germline ends. Germline V gene lookup returns CDR1 SGHVS and CDR2 FQNEAQ. The CDR3 is 14 residues long. In DNA, the CDR3 is TGTGCCAGCACCCTGGGGGGTCGCACAGATACGCAGTATTTT. Its translation: CASTLGGRTDTQYF.

The count of this clonotype is one. V gene TRBV5-1 combines with J gene TRBJ1-4; D gene unclear. Trimming stripped 0 bases from V and 4 bases from J, with 10 bases between. The V gene's germline CDR1 is SGHRS and CDR2 YFSETQ. The CDR3 is 15 residues long. Here the CDR3 DNA reads TGCGCCAGCAGCTTGGGGCAGTTCCTTAATGAAAAACTGTTTTTT. Its translation: CASSLGQFLNEKLFF.

This clonotype occurred many times. The chain uses TRBV7-6 and TRBJ1-3; D remains unclear. The CDR3 extends over 16 amino acids. Germline V gene data show CDR1 as SGHVS and CDR2 as FNYEAQ. V dropped 2 bases and J dropped 0 bases, with 11 bases sitting between them. The CDR3 protein is CASSLSVWDSGNTIYF. The DNA of the CDR3 is TGTGCCAGCAGCTTATCGGTTTGGGACTCTGGAAACACCATATATTTT.

Turning to this clonotype: Likely a read error: the CDR3 ends without its conserved phenylalanine or tryptophan. It is unclear where the CDR3 begins or ends on the DNA, so no DNA is shown, and the CDR3 is as TCRdb lists it. The gene calls are TRBV5-6 and TRBJ1-1; the table gives TRBD1 as D, unverified against the DNA. The CDR3 numbers 11 amino acids, ends counted. Germline values: CDR1 SGHDT, CDR2 YYEEEE. CDR3 protein: CASSYGAGAIL.

This clonotype was counted a few times. The V gene is TRBV29-1, the J gene TRBJ2-1, with TRBD1 as a possible D gene (6 bases). CDR3 length: 15 residues. Trimming pared 5 bases from V and 0 bases from J, leaving 14 bases between. The germline CDR1 and CDR2 sequences are SQVTM and ANQGSEA. The CDR3, as DNA: TGCAGCGTTTCCTGGGGGCTGAGCTCCTACAATGAGCAGTTCTTC. Its protein is CSVSWGLSSYNEQFF.

This clonotype appeared a few times. This chain connects TRBV6-6 to TRBJ1-1; D is uncertain. Germline CDR1 MNHNY, CDR2 SVGAGI (reference sequence). The length of the CDR3 is 15 residues. V shed 3 bases and J shed 4 bases, with 15 bases lying between them. The CDR3 here is CASSYPLTEGTEAFF. The CDR3 bases are TGTGCCAGCAGTTATCCTCTCACCGAGGGCACTGAAGCTTTCTTT.

The chain joins TRBV24-1 to TRBJ2-7; either TRBD1 or TRBD2 may supply D (6 bases each). Deletions cut 3 bases from V and 7 bases from J, with 12 bases between. The CDR3 has 13 amino acids. Per the germline V gene, CDR1 is KGHDR and CDR2 is SFDVKD. CDR3 nucleotide sequence: TGTGCCACCAGTGATCACAGGGAGGCTGAGCAGTACTTC. Translating it yields CATSDHREAEQYF.

In its sample, this clonotype was seen a few times. The chain recombines TRBV27 with TRBJ1-5; the match to TRBD1 covers 8 bases. The length of the CDR3 is 14 residues. Germline-derived CDR1 and CDR2 are MNHEY and SMNVEV (reference sequence). J gave up 2 bases and V 8 bases, and 5 bases lay outside the gene matches. CDR3 amino acids: CASSDRDGNQPQHF. The CDR3 coding sequence is TGTGCCAGCTCGGACAGGGATGGCAATCAGCCCCAGCATTTT.

This clonotype was recorded once. This chain uses TRBV7-8 with TRBJ1-1, with a weak D call TRBD1 (6 bases). The length of the CDR3 is 15 residues. Trimming cost V 4 bases and J 0 bases, with 12 bases left between them. The germline CDR1 and CDR2 sequences are SGHVS and FQNEAQ. The CDR3 region is CASSSDGQLNTEAFF. As DNA, the CDR3 is TGTGCCAGCAGCTCGGACGGACAGTTGAACACTGAAGCTTTCTTT.

Comment on this clonotype: Since the CDR3 does not end with the conserved phenylalanine or tryptophan, this likely comes from a read error. This chain connects TRBV6-2 or TRBV6-3 to TRBJ1-5, with 8 bases fitting TRBD1. V lost 4 bases and J lost 6; bases outside the gene matches: 2. The CDR3 has 13 amino acids. Germline loops: CDR1 MNHEY, CDR2 SVGEGT. Here the CDR3 reads CASSSGGVQPQHY. The CDR3 DNA sequence: TGTGCCAGCAGTTCAGGGGGCGTTCAGCCCCAGCATTAT.

This clonotype has more than one count but fewer than ten. V usage is TRBV11-2 and J usage is TRBJ2-1, with TRBD2 identical over 10 bases. The CDR3 loop spans 16 amino acids. V lost 1 base to trimming and J lost 9 bases; unmatched junction nucleotides: 9. The germline CDR1 and CDR2 sequences are SGHAT and FQNNGV. The CDR3 bases are TGTGCCAGCAGCTTAGGGTGGGCTAGCGGGGGCGGTGAGCAGTTCTTC. As protein: CASSLGWASGGGEQFF. The full variable domain, rest sourced from reference TRBV11-2 and TRBJ2-1, is EAGVAQSPRYKIIEKRQSVAFWCNPISGHATLYWYQQILGQGPKLLIQFQNNGVVDDSQLPKDRFSAERLKGVDSTLKIQPAKLEDSAVYLCASSLGWASGGGEQFFGPGTRLTVL.

This clonotype has more than one count but fewer than ten. This chain uses TRBV28 with TRBJ2-7; D is perhaps TRBD2 (7 bases). There are 15 residues in the CDR3. CDR1 is MDHEN, CDR2 SYDVKM, per germline. The V gene lost 7 bases and the J gene lost 5 bases, with 21 bases spanning the gap. The CDR3 protein is CASTLGGGAPHEQYF. In DNA form, the CDR3 reads TGTGCCAGCACGCTTGGGGGGGGGGCCCCCCACGAGCAGTACTTC.

This chain uses TRBV15 with TRBJ2-7; D ambiguous. Germline lookup yields CDR1 LNHNV and CDR2 YYDKDF (reference sequence). This CDR3 comprises 16 residues. V was cut by 0 bases and J by 3 bases, with 15 bases left in between. CDR3 region: CATSRDWAYSFYEQYF. For the CDR3, the DNA is TGTGCCACCAGCAGAGATTGGGCGTATTCCTTCTACGAGCAGTACTTC.

This clonotype showed up many times. The chain couples TRBV27 to TRBJ2-1; maybe TRBD2 (6 bases). The CDR3 consists of 15 residues. Per the germline V gene, CDR1 is MNHEY and CDR2 is SMNVEV (reference sequence). Trimming stripped 6 bases from V and 0 bases from J, with 12 bases between. CDR3 sequence: CASSTDGSSYNEQFF. The DNA for the CDR3 is TGTGCCAGCAGCACAGACGGGAGCTCCTACAATGAGCAGTTCTTC.

The chain combines TRBV27 with TRBJ2-7, with D uncertain. Germline V lookup: CDR1 MNHEY, CDR2 SMNVEV (reference sequence). Trimming took 5 bases from V and 0 from J, leaving 11 bases between them. The CDR3 sequence is 14 residues long. The CDR3 here is CASSTDMNSYEQYF. In DNA form, the CDR3 reads TGTGCCAGCAGTACCGACATGAACTCCTACGAGCAGTACTTC.